This T cell receptor beta chain was captured in a study of blood T cell repertoires in COVID-19. About the research overall: Some COVID-19 samples were acute and others convalescent; all came from the United States, Italy and Spain.

As handled by the study authors: For nucleated cells, counts were estimated from reference gene primer amplification. Repertoires were generated with immunoSEQ multiplex PCR, while TCRdb's copy carries only in-frame clones and drops some. D and trimming were read from the DNA, whereas the V and J calls and clone size are those reported in that table. Seen here are 85,000 or so clones, 81% observed once, and the top ten hold approximately 44%. Sequenced sample: peripheral blood. The receptor's source is a man older than 75 with acute or convalescent COVID-19.

The CDR3 region has the DNA TGTGCCAGCAGCAACCCCAGACTAGCACGGAAAGAGCAGTACTTC. Translated: CASSNPRLARKEQYF. The V gene is TRBV27, the J gene TRBJ2-7, with 7 bases that match TRBD2. Germline values: CDR1 MNHEY, CDR2 SMNVEV (reference sequence). Trimming removed 6 bases from V and 7 bases from J; junction bases left unmatched: 15. CDR3 length equals 15 residues.